These 26 T cell receptor beta chains were sequenced from one sample in a study of T cell changes during pregnancy in multiple sclerosis. Assay: immunoSEQ multiplex PCR; the TCRdb copy retains only in-frame clones and omits some. Counted here are around 20,000 clones, more than 70% occurring once; the ten biggest clones make up over 8.5%. Sequencing was performed on CD8+ T cells from peripheral blood mononuclear cells, taken after pregnancy. These receptors originate from a female donor with multiple sclerosis, enrolled in a pregnancy study.

This chain joins TRBV7-8 and TRBJ1-6; D uncertain. Germline CDR1 reads SGHVS; CDR2 reads FQNEAQ. V lost 4 bases, J lost 9 bases, and 10 bases lay in between. This CDR3 spans 13 amino acids. The CDR3 DNA is TGTGCCAGCAGCTCATTGCTACGTTCACCCCTCCACTTT. It translates to CASSSLLRSPLHF.

The rearrangement uses TRBV7-8 and TRBJ1-3; D is unresolved. The V gene lost 5 bases and the J gene lost 2 bases, with 7 bases spanning the gap. Germline loops: CDR1 SGHVS, CDR2 FQNEAQ. The length of the CDR3 is 13 residues. CDR3: CASSRGTGNTIYF. The CDR3 bases are TGTGCCAGCAGCCGAGGGACTGGAAACACCATATATTTT.

This clone was seen only once. This rearrangement joins TRBV13 to TRBJ2-1, with 9 bases identical to TRBD1. The V gene end was trimmed by 5 bases and the J gene end by 8 bases; junction bases not matched to a gene: 13. Germline V lookup: CDR1 PRHDT, CDR2 FYEKMQ (reference sequence). This CDR3 has 16 amino acids. Here the CDR3 reads CASSRSGTGFYDEQFF. The CDR3 DNA is TGTGCCAGCAGCCGATCCGGGACAGGGTTTTACGATGAGCAGTTCTTC.

This chain connects TRBV27 to TRBJ2-7; weak D call: TRBD1 (6 bases). CDR1 is MNHEY, CDR2 SMNVEV, per germline (reference sequence). Trimming removed 7 bases from V and 7 bases from J, with 23 bases in between. CDR3 length: 15 amino acids. CDR3 sequence (DNA): TGTGCCAGCACCTTGACAGGATTGGGTATTAGTGAGCAGTACTTC. It translates to CASTLTGLGISEQYF.

The rearrangement joins TRBV6-5 to TRBJ1-2; a weak D match, TRBD1 (5 bases). Germline CDR1 and CDR2: MNHEY and SVGAGI. This CDR3 has 14 residues. The V and J ends lost 0 bases and 2 bases respectively, with 7 bases between them. This CDR3 reads CASSYSAGNYGYTF. The CDR3 nucleotides are TGTGCCAGCAGTTACTCAGCAGGGAACTATGGCTACACCTTC.

The chain is built from TRBV6-5 and TRBJ2-7, with TRBD1 identical over 9 bases. V shed 4 bases and J 3 bases; nucleotides not matched to a gene: 4. In germline, CDR1 is MNHEY, CDR2 SVGAGI. This CDR3 spans 14 amino acids. The CDR3 here is CASSSGTGSYEQYF. CDR3 DNA: TGTGCCAGCAGTTCTGGGACAGGGAGCTACGAGCAGTACTTC.

V gene TRBV6-4 combines with J gene TRBJ2-1, with 12 bases that match TRBD2. The CDR3 spans 15 residues. Trimming removed 3 bases from V and 7 bases from J; junction bases left unmatched: 4. CDR1 and CDR2 (germline): MRHNA, SNTAGT. CDR3 sequence: CASSETSGSSNEQFF. CDR3 bases: TGTGCCAGCAGTGAGACTAGCGGGAGTAGTAATGAGCAGTTCTTC.

This clone was detected once. V gene TRBV27 combines with J gene TRBJ1-6; no definite D call. This CDR3 has 15 residues. V shed 8 bases and J shed 2 bases, with 13 bases lying between them. The germline V gene encodes CDR1 MNHEY and CDR2 SMNVEV (reference sequence). CDR3 amino acids: CASHYLLTYNSPLHF. CDR3 nucleotide sequence: TGTGCCAGCCACTATTTGCTCACCTATAATTCACCCCTCCACTTT.

The V and J genes are TRBV10-3 and TRBJ1-1; 7 positions agree with TRBD1. Looked up from germline, CDR1 is ENHRY and CDR2 is SYGVKD. V gave up 3 bases and J gave up 0 bases; unmatched junction bases: 10. The length of the CDR3 is 17 residues. CDR3 sequence: CAISDPSWDSMNTEAFF. The CDR3 nucleotides read TGTGCCATCAGTGACCCCTCCTGGGACAGCATGAACACTGAAGCTTTCTTT.

The V and J genes are TRBV6-1 and TRBJ1-2; 9 nucleotides agree with TRBD1. V shed 2 bases, J shed 5 bases, and the junction held 15 bases outside the gene matches. Germline values: CDR1 MNHNS, CDR2 SASEGT. This CDR3 is built from 18 residues. The CDR3 loop is CASSELGQGYSPRYGYTF. CDR3 in DNA: TGTGCCAGCAGTGAACTCGGACAGGGGTATTCGCCACGTTATGGCTACACCTTC.

This clone has a handful of counts. The chain employs TRBV4-1 and TRBJ1-1; D gene ambiguous. V dropped 4 bases and J dropped 7 bases, with 7 bases sitting between them. Per germline, CDR1 MGHRA and CDR2 YSYEKL. The CDR3 length is 11 residues. The CDR3 DNA reads TGCGCCAGCAGCCGCGGTGGTGAAGCTTTCTTT. Translating gives CASSRGGEAFF.

The V and J genes are TRBV7-3 and TRBJ2-1, with 14 nucleotides matching TRBD2. V shed 2 bases and J 5 bases; nucleotides not matched to a gene: 2. Germline-derived CDR1 and CDR2 are SGHTA and FQGTGA. The CDR3 has 16 amino acids. DNA for the CDR3: TGTGCCAGCAGCTTACGGGGACTAGCGGGAGACAATGAGCAGTTCTTC. It is translated as CASSLRGLAGDNEQFF.

The CDR3 loop reads CASRDEGQVYGYTF. CDR3 DNA sequence: TGTGCCAGCAGAGACGAAGGACAGGTCTATGGCTACACCTTC. The rearrangement uses TRBV28 and TRBJ1-2; the match to TRBD1 covers 7 bases. Germline trimming cut 6 bases from V and 4 bases from J; bases unmatched to any gene: 8. The CDR3 has 14 amino acids. CDR1 MDHEN and CDR2 SYDVKM come from the germline V gene.

The chain has TRBV5-1 and TRBJ2-7, with a possible D match to TRBD1 (6 bases). The CDR3 consists of 15 residues. Germline V lookup: CDR1 SGHRS, CDR2 YFSETQ. The V end was cut by 0 bases, the J end by 2 bases, with 12 bases between. This CDR3 is CASSLGTGPTYEQYF. The CDR3 DNA reads TGCGCCAGCAGCTTGGGTACAGGGCCAACCTACGAGCAGTACTTC.

The V and J genes are TRBV19 and TRBJ1-2; 7 bases are a match to TRBD1. Germline V gene lookup returns CDR1 LNHDA and CDR2 SQIVND (reference sequence). The CDR3 extends over 14 amino acids. Trimming removed 7 bases from V and 2 bases from J; junction bases left unmatched: 7. The CDR3 bases are TGTGCCAGTAAATCAGGGGGGCGAAACTATGGCTACACCTTC. Its translation is CASKSGGRNYGYTF.

The chain combines TRBV20-1 with TRBJ2-5, with a tentative D call TRBD2 (6 bases). The CDR3 has 11 amino acids. Germline-derived CDR1 and CDR2 are DFQATT and SNEGSKA (reference sequence). The V end lost 6 bases, the J end lost 4 bases, and 9 bases lay between the germline ends. The CDR3 loop is CSAGSGETQYF. In DNA form, the CDR3 reads TGCAGTGCCGGTAGCGGAGAGACCCAGTACTTC.

The chain has TRBV9 and TRBJ1-2; 12 bases are a match to TRBD1. V was clipped by 3 bases and J by 0 bases; unmatched bases: 6. The CDR3 spans 17 residues. The germline V gene has CDR1 SGDLS and CDR2 YYNGEE. CDR3 sequence reads: CASSGWDRGQTNYGYTF. The CDR3 DNA follows: TGTGCCAGCAGCGGATGGGACAGGGGGCAGACTAACTATGGCTACACCTTC.

This clone was seen a single time. Germline is not matched at one junction end, which may reflect a read error. The J gene is TRBJ2-7, the V gene TRBV7-8, with TRBD1 identical over 8 bases. Looked up from germline, CDR1 is SGHVS and CDR2 is FQNEAQ. This CDR3 comprises 14 residues. Here the CDR3 reads CASSLGGGSTGESF. The CDR3 coding sequence is TGTGCCAGCAGCTTAGGAGGGGGATCGACAGGGGAGAGCTTC.

The chain couples TRBV27 to TRBJ1-1; 8 positions agree with TRBD1. Trimming took 8 bases from V and 4 from J; bases not matched to a gene: 3. The CDR3 contains 12 residues. The V gene's germline CDR1 is MNHEY and CDR2 SMNVEV (reference sequence). CDR3 residues: CASQTGGTEAFF. CDR3 DNA: TGTGCCAGCCAAACAGGGGGCACTGAAGCTTTCTTT.

This clone was seen only a few times. The DNA of the CDR3 is TGTGCCATCAGTGAGGCGGAGACAGATTCCTACAATGAGCAGTTCTTC. Its translation: CAISEAETDSYNEQFF. This chain uses TRBV10-3 with TRBJ2-1, with D perhaps TRBD1 (5 bases). The CDR3 sequence is 16 residues long. Germline loops: CDR1 ENHRY, CDR2 SYGVKD. V lost 2 bases to trimming and J lost 1 base, with 12 bases between them.

V and J are TRBV9 and TRBJ1-1; possibly TRBD1 for D (5 bases). Germline-derived CDR1 and CDR2 are SGDLS and YYNGEE. This CDR3 comprises 14 residues. The ends were cut back, 2 bases at V and 3 bases at J, with 11 bases in the middle. The CDR3 DNA sequence: TGTGCCAGCAGCGTTGGGGGAGGGCACACTGAAGCTTTCTTT. Translated, it gives CASSVGGGHTEAFF.

This clone was recorded only once. This chain connects TRBV30 to TRBJ2-2; 11 positions agree with TRBD2. This CDR3 is built from 15 residues. With 4 bases clipped from V and 5 bases from J, the junction kept 6 bases outside the gene matches. From germline, CDR1 is GTSNPN and CDR2 SVGIG (reference sequence). The DNA of the CDR3 is TGTGCCTGGATGGAAGTAGCGGGAGGGACCGGGGAGCTGTTTTTT. Protein product: CAWMEVAGGTGELFF.

V and J are TRBV6-1 and TRBJ2-7; 8 bases fit TRBD2. Trimming at V came to 0 bases and at J to 7 bases, leaving 8 bases not matched to a gene. The CDR3 consists of 15 residues. Germline CDR1 and CDR2: MNHNS and SASEGT. Here the CDR3 DNA reads TGTGCCAGCAGTGAAGCGCTCGGGGGGGCCGGAGAGCAGTACTTC. Its translation is CASSEALGGAGEQYF.

The CDR3 reads CTSAAGQGGYTF. The CDR3 nucleotides read TGCACCAGCGCAGCGGGGCAGGGCGGCTACACCTTC. The chain joins TRBV1 to TRBJ1-2. TRBV1 is labeled a pseudogene. The CDR3 loop spans 12 amino acids.

The chain is built from TRBV10-3 and TRBJ1-2, with 7 bases matching TRBD1. V dropped 4 bases and J dropped 4; count of bases not matched to a gene: 6. The CDR3 runs to 14 residues. Germline V CDR1 and CDR2: ENHRY, SYGVKD. CDR3 nucleotide sequence: TGTGCCATCAGTGCCTCTGGGACAGCCTATGGCTACACCTTC. This gives the protein CAISASGTAYGYTF.

This chain connects TRBV30 to TRBJ2-7; 13 positions agree with TRBD2. The CDR3 contains 13 residues. Germline V lookup: CDR1 GTSNPN, CDR2 SVGIG (reference sequence). V was pared by 4 bases and J by 4 bases, with 1 base of the junction left unmatched. The CDR3 DNA is TGTGCCTGGAAGACTAGCGGGAGGTACGAGCAGTACTTC. It yields the protein CAWKTSGRYEQYF.